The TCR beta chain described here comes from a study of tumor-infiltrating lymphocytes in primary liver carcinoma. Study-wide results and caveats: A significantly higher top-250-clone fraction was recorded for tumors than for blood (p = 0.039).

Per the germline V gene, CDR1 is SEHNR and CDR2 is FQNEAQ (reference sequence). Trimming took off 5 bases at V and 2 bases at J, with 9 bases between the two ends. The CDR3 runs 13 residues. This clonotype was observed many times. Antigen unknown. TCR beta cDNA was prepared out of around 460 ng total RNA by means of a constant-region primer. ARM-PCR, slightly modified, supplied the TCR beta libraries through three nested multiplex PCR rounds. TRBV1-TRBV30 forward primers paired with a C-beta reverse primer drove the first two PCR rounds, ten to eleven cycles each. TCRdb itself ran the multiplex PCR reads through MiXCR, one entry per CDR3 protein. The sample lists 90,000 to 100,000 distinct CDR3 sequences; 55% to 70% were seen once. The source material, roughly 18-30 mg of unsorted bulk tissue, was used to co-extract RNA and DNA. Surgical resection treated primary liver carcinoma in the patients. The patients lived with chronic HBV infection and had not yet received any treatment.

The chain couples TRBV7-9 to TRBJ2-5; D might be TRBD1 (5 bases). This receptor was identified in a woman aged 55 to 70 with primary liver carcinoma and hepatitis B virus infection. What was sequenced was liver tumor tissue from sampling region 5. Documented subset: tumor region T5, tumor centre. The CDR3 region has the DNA TGTGCCAGCAGCCAAAGACAGCAAGAGACCCAGTACTTC. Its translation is CASSQRQQETQYF.